Below, 10 T cell receptor beta chains from the same sample are listed, as sequenced in a study of response to subunit inactivated influenza vaccine. TCRdb reprocessed the RT-PCR reads with MiXCR, giving one entry per CDR3 protein. The table lists about 520,000 distinct CDR3 sequences, 7.2% of them singletons. The sample consisted of PBMCs from blood, taken about 24 months after vaccination. The receptors shown here come from a man aged 50-75 years who received an inactivated influenza vaccine.

This clonotype has ten or more counts. The genes are TRBV10-2 and TRBJ2-3; 16 bases match TRBD2. CDR1 is WSHSY, CDR2 SAAADI, per germline. J gave up 6 bases and V 9 bases, and 21 bases lay outside the gene matches. The CDR3 sequence is 20 residues long. The CDR3 DNA reads as TGCGCCAGTCTCTCTCCCACCGGGACTAGCGGGGGGGCAAGCAGGGATACGCAGTATTTT. It codes for CASLSPTGTSGGASRDTQYF.

This clonotype came up many times. The chain recombines TRBV2 with TRBJ1-6, with D unresolved. Germline CDR1 and CDR2: SNHLY and FYNNEI. Trimming pared 6 bases from V and 7 bases from J, leaving 7 bases between. This CDR3 region has 12 residues. The CDR3 coding sequence is TGTGCCAGCAGCAATAACAATTCACCCCTCCACTTT. It is translated as CASSNNNSPLHF.

This clonotype was counted a few times. The CDR3 DNA reads as TGCAGTGCTAGAGATTCCAGCGGGAGGGCCGGAACCGGGGAGCTGTTTTTT. Its protein product is CSARDSSGRAGTGELFF. The genes are TRBV20-1 and TRBJ2-2, with 10 bases lining up with TRBD2. CDR1 is DFQATT and CDR2 is SNEGSKA in the germline V gene (reference sequence). V shed 0 bases and J 5 bases; nucleotides not matched to a gene: 9. This CDR3 is built from 17 residues.

A few counts support this clonotype. The chain links TRBV5-6 to TRBJ1-6, with D perhaps TRBD1 (6 bases). The CDR3 is 13 residues long. CDR1 SGHDT and CDR2 YYEEEE come from the germline V gene. V was clipped by 4 bases and J by 14 bases, with 16 bases between them. The CDR3 nucleotides read TGTGCCAGCAGCCGGGAGGGGGGGAGCTCCCTCCACTTT. Its protein is CASSREGGSSLHF.

There are a few counts of this clonotype. The rearrangement links TRBV15 to TRBJ1-1; a possible D gene is TRBD1 (5 bases). V gave up 3 bases and J gave up 5 bases, with 13 bases separating them. The CDR3 runs to 14 residues. CDR1 and CDR2 from the germline V gene are LNHNV and YYDKDF (reference sequence). CDR3 loop: CATSRVRGGTEAFF. The CDR3 nucleotides read TGTGCCACCAGCAGGGTTCGGGGCGGGACTGAAGCTTTCTTT.

With regard to this clonotype: A read error is possible here, since a much larger clone lies one base away. V is TRBV21-1 and J is TRBJ2-2; whether TRBD1, the table's D call, matches the DNA was not checked. TRBV21-1 is a pseudogene segment. This CDR3 is built from 17 residues. The DNA for the CDR3 is TGTGCCAGCAGCAAAGATTGGAGGCAGGGGCACACCGGGGAGCTGTTTTTT. Its protein product is CASSKDWRQGHTGELFF.

The chain recombines TRBV7-2 with TRBJ2-4, with D perhaps TRBD1 (6 bases). The CDR3 extends over 13 amino acids. Per the germline V gene, CDR1 is SGHTA and CDR2 is FQGNSA. V was cut by 5 bases and J by 8 bases, with 13 bases left in between. For the CDR3, the DNA is TGTGCCAGCAGCAGCGGACAGATCGACATTCAGTACTTC. It is translated as CASSSGQIDIQYF.

This clonotype has at least ten counts. The rearrangement uses TRBV4-3 and TRBJ1-5; TRBD1 might be the D (5 bases). This CDR3 has 14 residues. From germline, CDR1 is LGHNA and CDR2 YSLEER. V was cut by 0 bases and J by 5 bases, with 8 bases left in between. DNA for the CDR3: TGCGCCAGCAGCCAAGAGAGGGGTGATCAGCCCCAGCATTTT. This gives the protein CASSQERGDQPQHF.

The V and J genes are TRBV5-1 and TRBJ1-1; D possibly corresponds to TRBD1 (6 bases). Deletions cut 4 bases from V and 0 bases from J, with 16 bases between. The CDR3 spans 16 residues. CDR1 and CDR2 (germline): SGHRS, YFSETQ. CDR3 in amino acids: CASSPLGGNMNTEAFF. The CDR3 nucleotides read TGCGCCAGCAGCCCGTTAGGGGGAAATATGAACACTGAAGCTTTCTTT.

In this sample, this clonotype turned up once. The chain carries TRBV18 and TRBJ1-2; TRBD1 agrees at 11 bases. Germline trimming cut 0 bases from V and 8 bases from J; bases unmatched to any gene: 5. Germline loops: CDR1 KGHSH, CDR2 LQKENI. The CDR3 is 15 residues long. CDR3 DNA: TGTGCCAGCTCACCACCCTGGACAGGGGGCGGCGGCTACACCTTC. This sequence encodes CASSPPWTGGGGYTF.